These T cell receptor beta chains were read from a single sample in a study of vaccination and CD4 T cells after COVID-19. Their antigens remain unidentified. TCRdb reprocessed the PCR reads via MiXCR and lists one record per CDR3 protein. The table shows roughly 9,300 distinct CDR3 sequences, with under 40% occurring only once. Sequences were obtained from CD4+ T cells from blood, cultured in vitro. These receptor sequences come from a human donor in good health. The CDR3 runs from the conserved cysteine through the conserved F or W. Each record gives: V gene, J gene, CDR3 protein.

TRBV28,TRBJ1-5,CASSPLDLYSNQPQHF
TRBV19,TRBJ1-5,CASRRGGILPQHF
TRBV5-1,TRBJ2-5,CASSGSGRETQYF
TRBV4-3,TRBJ2-1,CASSQVGDGRFYNEQFF
TRBV6-1,TRBJ1-2,CASSSYGYTF
TRBV6-2/TRBV6-3,TRBJ2-3,CASSGRSDTQYF
TRBV20-1,TRBJ2-1,CSASPSGRAESYNEQFF
TRBV28,TRBJ1-5,CASSPAGQPQHF
TRBV28,TRBJ2-3,CASSLTSGPDTQYF
TRBV7-2,TRBJ2-1,CASRLVRGNEQFF
TRBV6-2/TRBV6-3,TRBJ2-6,CASSYTGTAYSGANVLTF
TRBV7-9,TRBJ2-1,CASSLESRYNEQFF
TRBV20-1,TRBJ1-5,CSAKTGSQPQHF
TRBV19,TRBJ2-2,CASRPTGGGELFF
TRBV19,TRBJ2-3,CASSTQLAGGPGDTQYF
TRBV6-2/TRBV6-3,TRBJ1-1,CASSSNPGNTEAFF
TRBV7-9,TRBJ2-7,CASSLFNEQYF
TRBV6-5,TRBJ1-2,CASSFDRRGDYGYTF
TRBV10-3,TRBJ2-4,CAISESTVAIQYF
TRBV7-3,TRBJ2-3,CASSLTPGTSEMTDTQYF
TRBV6-5,TRBJ2-7,CASSYPGPGQGAYEQYF
TRBV4-3,TRBJ2-3,CASSQDAQRGTDTQYF
TRBV23-1,TRBJ1-3,CASSKNDARVGNTIYF
TRBV21-1,TRBJ2-7,CASSAWRAGVRKTYEQYF
TRBV6-1,TRBJ2-1,CASTLSPRLNEQFF
TRBV5-1,TRBJ1-2,CASSLGQSSYGYTF
TRBV7-2,TRBJ2-3,CASSLASGSGSSHTQYF
TRBV6-5,TRBJ1-6,CASSYSRGGNSPLHF
TRBV27,TRBJ2-1,CASSLRVGTSVNEQFF
TRBV4-2,TRBJ1-6,CASSREWGQGNSPLHF
TRBV7-9,TRBJ2-7,CASSLMGDPEQYF
TRBV7-6,TRBJ2-7,CASSLGSGRASYEQYF
TRBV6-1,TRBJ1-5,CASRHQDRGNNQPQHF
TRBV19,TRBJ2-7,CASSIQRTGIYEQYF
TRBV6-1,TRBJ1-2,CASRSGTASYGYTF
TRBV10-2,TRBJ2-1,CASYPGVDEQFF
TRBV28,TRBJ1-1,CASSSTPGLSFAAFF
TRBV7-9,TRBJ1-5,CASSLEAQQGPQHF
TRBV19,TRBJ2-3,CASRDRGTDTQYF
TRBV7-8,TRBJ1-2,CASSFYRGPNYGYTF
TRBV12-3/TRBV12-4,TRBJ1-5,CASSLSGGGNQPQHF
TRBV11-2,TRBJ1-1,CASSLDWGQRRTEAFF
TRBV19,TRBJ1-1,CASSIVEGVAFF
TRBV19,TRBJ1-5,CASSIEGGTQPQHF
TRBV12-3/TRBV12-4,TRBJ2-1,CASTAPGPLSEQFF
TRBV27,TRBJ2-1,CASSFLAGGRYNEQFF
TRBV12-3/TRBV12-4,TRBJ1-1,CASSFGRLRTEAFF
TRBV4-2,TRBJ1-3,CASSQGQGRNTIYF
TRBV4-1,TRBJ2-2,CASSQDRAQSTGELFF
TRBV7-3,TRBJ1-2,CASSLAGQGAGGYTF
TRBV20-1,TRBJ1-6,CSALPGGVNSPLHF
TRBV7-9,TRBJ1-2,CASSLGTAGKHYGYTF
TRBV6-2/TRBV6-3,TRBJ1-1,CASSYPIGHNTEAFF
TRBV7-2,TRBJ2-1,CASSLAGGIYNEQFF
TRBV18,TRBJ1-2,CASSQVDENYGYTF
TRBV7-9,TRBJ1-6,CASSFGDRDNSPLHF
TRBV6-2/TRBV6-3,TRBJ2-7,CASGLGLAGAQYF
TRBV27,TRBJ2-5,CASSPWAALRIGETQYF